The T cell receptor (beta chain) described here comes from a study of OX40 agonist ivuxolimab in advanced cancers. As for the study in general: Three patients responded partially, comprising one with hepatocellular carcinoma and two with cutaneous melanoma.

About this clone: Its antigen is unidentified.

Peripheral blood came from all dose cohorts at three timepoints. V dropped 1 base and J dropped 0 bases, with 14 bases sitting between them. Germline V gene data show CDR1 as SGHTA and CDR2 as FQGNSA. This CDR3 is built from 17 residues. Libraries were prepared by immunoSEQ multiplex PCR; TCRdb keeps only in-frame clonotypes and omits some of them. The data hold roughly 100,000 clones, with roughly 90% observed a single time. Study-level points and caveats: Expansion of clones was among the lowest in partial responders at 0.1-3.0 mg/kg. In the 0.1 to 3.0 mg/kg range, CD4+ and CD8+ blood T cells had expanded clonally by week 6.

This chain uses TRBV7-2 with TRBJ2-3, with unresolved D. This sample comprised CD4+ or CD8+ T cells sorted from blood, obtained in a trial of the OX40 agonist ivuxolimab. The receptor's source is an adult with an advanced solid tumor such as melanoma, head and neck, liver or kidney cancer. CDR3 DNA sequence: TGTGCCAGCAGCTTAGGGGTGAACTGGGCTAGCACAGATACGCAGTATTTT. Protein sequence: CASSLGVNWASTDTQYF.